This TCR beta chain emerged from a study of blood T cell repertoires in COVID-19 (dated by TCRdb to the early 2020s). The study in broad terms: Samples from collaborators originated in the United States, Italy and Spain and spanned both the acute and convalescent phases of COVID-19. The material from the prospective study consisted of cDNA or gDNA derived from T cells, B-cell-depleted T cells, or PBMCs. Subjects who had been exposed to COVID-19, were actively infected with it, or had recovered from it provided the deeply sampled blood TCRbeta repertoires that made up the dataset. A freely available public database, intended as a resource for researchers studying the immune response to SARS-CoV-2, is where the repertoires were released. The samples were drawn from the first 160 participants of the ongoing ImmuneRACE study and from some 1,300 subjects provided by 6 global collaborators. The sample metadata nearly always contained a de-identified subject ID, COVID-19 status, age in years and sex. Where HLA class I and class II types were available, the types were taken from metadata supplied by the sample provider, not from assay-based typing. Broad study findings and their caveats: The amount of clinical and demographic metadata varied by source and participant and was provided uncurated.

One collaborating source in Seattle enrolled patients while the patients were actively infected and followed the patients over time throughout the course of disease. Each collaborating institution followed its own protocols to collect whole blood in K2EDTA tubes. For TCRbeta analysis, collaborator samples were shipped as frozen whole blood, as isolated PBMCs, or as DNA extracted from either sample type. Via the germline V gene, CDR1 is SGHTA and CDR2 FQGTGA. Its CDR3 holds 13 amino acids, cysteine through phenylalanine. Only the CDR3 DNA is retained, 39 bases long and in frame from the first base. V and J are trimmed by 8 bases and 2 bases, and the gene matches miss 3 bases of the junction. TCRbeta CDR3 regions were amplified from genomic DNA by means of the immunoSEQ Assay, a bias-controlled multiplex PCR. On the authors' methods: Nucleated cell counts per sample were estimated from amplification of reference gene primers within the assay. To quantify the absolute abundance of each unique TCRbeta CDR3 rearrangement, sequence reads were collapsed and filtered. For each sample, productive Simpson clonality was calculated by taking the square root of Simpson's diversity index across productive rearrangements. Sourced from immuneACCESS, this table was stored by TCRdb with only in-frame sequences that have V and J called. A share of the clones is absent; for the studies checked, an unresolved V gene accounts for under half, and the remainder has no known explanation. That table gives V, J and clone size, and the DNA gave D and trimming. The sample records roughly 180,000 clones, more than 75% of which are singletons. About 5.8% of the sample lies in the top ten.

This clone has a handful of counts. No antigen is known for it. No base qualities exist here, and no much larger clone lies one base off it. Rearrangement joined TRBV7-3 to TRBJ1-3, and TRBD1 matches 7 of the central bases. The clonotype was recovered from a woman aged 45-65 years with COVID-19, enrolled during active disease. Source material: peripheral blood. The bases are TGTGCCAGCGGAGGGGGCACTGGAAACACCATATATTTT. Its protein is CASGGGTGNTIYF.